This T cell receptor beta chain stems from a study of T cell responses to AZD1222 COVID-19 vaccine. General study findings and limits: It should be noted that donors were predominantly white British and more often female, and clonal diversity was possibly underestimated.

Clones were sequenced by immunoSEQ multiplex PCR, and TCRdb holds only the in-frame ones, with some missing. This sample has approximately 140,000 clones, with 80% to 95% found just once. In regard to this clone: Its matching antigen is unknown.

The sequence came from an adult who received the AZD1222 COVID-19 vaccine. The sequences come from peripheral blood, collected 28 days after the second AZD1222 dose.

The CDR3 DNA sequence: TGTGCCAGCAGTTTTCGGGGGTTTAGTGGGGCCAACGTCCTGACTTTC. The encoded protein is CASSFRGFSGANVLTF. The chain joins TRBV28 to TRBJ2-6; maybe TRBD2 (6 bases). The V and J ends lost 3 bases and 3 bases respectively, with 12 bases between them. The CDR3 runs 16 residues. The germline gives CDR1 MDHEN, CDR2 SYDVKM.